A selection of T cell receptor beta chains follows, all from one sample in a study of cytomegalovirus exposure and HLA in healthy donors. Generated by immunoSEQ multiplex PCR, the TCRdb table keeps only in-frame clones and is missing some. The profile shows more than 95,000 clones, 88% of them singletons. Sequencing was performed on PBMCs. These receptors were obtained from a man aged 18 to 29 in good health and CMV-seronegative. The CDR3 runs from the conserved cysteine through the conserved F or W. The order of the fields is CDR3 DNA, CDR3 protein, V gene, J gene, D gene, clone size. D genes are given only for firm matches. The listing skips clone size in some rows; elsewhere it reads once, few, many or a size class.

CDR3nt: TGTGCCAGTAAAGCGGGGTCCTACAATGAGCAGTTCTTC
CDR3aa: CASKAGSYNEQFF
v_gene: TRBV7-6
j_gene: TRBJ2-1
d_gene: TRBD2
abundance: -

CDR3nt: TGTGCCAGCAGCTTAATTCAGGGGATCAATGAGCAGTTCTTC
CDR3aa: CASSLIQGINEQFF
v_gene: TRBV11-2
j_gene: TRBJ2-1
d_gene: -
abundance: once

CDR3nt: TGTGCCAGCAGTGAAAACAGGCTCTACGAGCAGTACTTC
CDR3aa: CASSENRLYEQYF
v_gene: TRBV6-1
j_gene: TRBJ2-7
d_gene: -
abundance: once

CDR3nt: TGTGCCAGCAGTTCCGACCGAGGATTATACTATGGCTACACCTTC
CDR3aa: CASSSDRGLYYGYTF
v_gene: TRBV28
j_gene: TRBJ1-2
d_gene: -
abundance: -

CDR3nt: TGCGCCAGCAGCATGGACAGGGTGACGAACACTGAAGCTTTCTTT
CDR3aa: CASSMDRVTNTEAFF
v_gene: TRBV5-1
j_gene: TRBJ1-1
d_gene: TRBD1
abundance: -

CDR3nt: TGTGCCAGCAGCTTAGAGGCAGGGATGGATTCACCCCTCCACTTT
CDR3aa: CASSLEAGMDSPLHF
v_gene: TRBV7-2
j_gene: TRBJ1-6
d_gene: -
abundance: -

CDR3nt: TGCGCCAGCAGCTTGGCCGGACAGTCTAATGAAAAACTGTTTTTT
CDR3aa: CASSLAGQSNEKLFF
v_gene: TRBV5-1
j_gene: TRBJ1-4
d_gene: -
abundance: -

CDR3nt: TGCGCCAGCAGCAGGAAGCGAACGGGACAGGGGAACACCGGGGAGCTGTTTTTT
CDR3aa: CASSRKRTGQGNTGELFF
v_gene: TRBV5-1
j_gene: TRBJ2-2
d_gene: TRBD1
abundance: -

CDR3nt: TGTGCCAGCAGCAGAAACTCAGGGAACACCATATATTTT
CDR3aa: CASSRNSGNTIYF
v_gene: TRBV5-5
j_gene: TRBJ1-3
d_gene: -
abundance: -

CDR3nt: TGTGCCAGCAGTAAAATTGGGACAGGGGTTAATTCACCCCTCCACTTT
CDR3aa: CASSKIGTGVNSPLHF
v_gene: TRBV28
j_gene: TRBJ1-6
d_gene: TRBD1
abundance: once

CDR3nt: TGTGCCAGCAGTTTATTTACTAGCGGGGGCAGGTATACGCAGTATTTT
CDR3aa: CASSLFTSGGRYTQYF
v_gene: TRBV28
j_gene: TRBJ2-3
d_gene: TRBD2
abundance: -

CDR3nt: TGTGCCTGGAGTGCCTTGGGGGGTAGCAATCAGCCCCAGCATTTT
CDR3aa: CAWSALGGSNQPQHF
v_gene: TRBV30
j_gene: TRBJ1-5
d_gene: -
abundance: once

CDR3nt: TGTGCCAGCAGTCTTAAGGGGACAGGGATACCCGGGGAGCTGTTTTTT
CDR3aa: CASSLKGTGIPGELFF
v_gene: TRBV14
j_gene: TRBJ2-2
d_gene: TRBD1
abundance: -

CDR3nt: TGCGCCAGCAGCTTGAGGACAGAAAACACCGGGGAGCTGTTTTTT
CDR3aa: CASSLRTENTGELFF
v_gene: TRBV5-1
j_gene: TRBJ2-2
d_gene: -
abundance: -

CDR3nt: TGTGCCTCCTGCGGGGGGGCATTCACCGGGGAGCTGTTTTTT
CDR3aa: CASCGGAFTGELFF
v_gene: TRBV6-1
j_gene: TRBJ2-2
d_gene: TRBD2
abundance: -

CDR3nt: TGTGCCAGCAGCTCTCGGGGGAATGAGCAGTTCTTC
CDR3aa: CASSSRGNEQFF
v_gene: TRBV7-9
j_gene: TRBJ2-1
d_gene: -
abundance: -

CDR3nt: TGCGCCAGCAGCTACTCAGGGAGGGCTGACTATGGCTACACCTTC
CDR3aa: CASSYSGRADYGYTF
v_gene: TRBV5-1
j_gene: TRBJ1-2
d_gene: -
abundance: -